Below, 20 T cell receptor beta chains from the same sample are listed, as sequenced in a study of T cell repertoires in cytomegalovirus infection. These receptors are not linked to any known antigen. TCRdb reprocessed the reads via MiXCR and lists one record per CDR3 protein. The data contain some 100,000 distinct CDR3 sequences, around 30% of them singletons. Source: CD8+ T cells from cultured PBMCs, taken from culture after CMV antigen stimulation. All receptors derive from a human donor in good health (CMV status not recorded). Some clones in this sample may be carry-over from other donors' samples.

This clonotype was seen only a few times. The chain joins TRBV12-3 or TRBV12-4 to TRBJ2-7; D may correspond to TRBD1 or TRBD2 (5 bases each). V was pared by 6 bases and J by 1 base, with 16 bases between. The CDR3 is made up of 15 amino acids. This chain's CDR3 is CASSPGTHISYEQYF. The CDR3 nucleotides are TGTGCCAGCAGCCCCGGGACCCATATTTCCTACGAGCAGTACTTC.

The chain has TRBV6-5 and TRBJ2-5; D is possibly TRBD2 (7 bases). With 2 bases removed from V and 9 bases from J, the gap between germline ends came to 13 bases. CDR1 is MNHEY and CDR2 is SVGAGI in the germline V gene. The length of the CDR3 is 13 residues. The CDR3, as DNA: TGTGCCAGCAGTTACGGGGGGGGGGCGGCCCAGTACTTC. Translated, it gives CASSYGGGAAQYF.

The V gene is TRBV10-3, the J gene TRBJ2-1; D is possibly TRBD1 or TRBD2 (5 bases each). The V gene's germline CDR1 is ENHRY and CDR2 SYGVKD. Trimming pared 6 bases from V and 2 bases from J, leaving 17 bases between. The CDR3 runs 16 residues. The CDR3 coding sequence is TGTGCCATCAGCGAGACGATTCCGGGGCCCTACAATGAGCAGTTCTTC. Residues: CAISETIPGPYNEQFF.

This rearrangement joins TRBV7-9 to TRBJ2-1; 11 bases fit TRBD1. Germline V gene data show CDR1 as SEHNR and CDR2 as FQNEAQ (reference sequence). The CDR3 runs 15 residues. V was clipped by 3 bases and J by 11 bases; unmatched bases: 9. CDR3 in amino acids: CASSFPGQGETKQFF. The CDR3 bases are TGTGCCAGCAGCTTCCCGGGACAGGGGGAGACTAAGCAGTTCTTC. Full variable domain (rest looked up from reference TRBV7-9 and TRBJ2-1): DTGVSQNPRHKITKRGQNVTFRCDPISEHNRLYWYRQTLGQGPEFLTYFQNEAQLEKSRLLSDRFSAERPKGSFSTLEIQRTEQGDSAMYLCASSFPGQGETKQFFGPGTRLTVL.

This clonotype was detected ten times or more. CDR3: CASSQGLAGGLTDTQYF. Written as DNA, the CDR3 is TGTGCCAGCAGCCAAGGGCTAGCGGGGGGACTCACAGATACGCAGTATTTT. The genes are TRBV3-1 and TRBJ2-3; 11 bases line up with TRBD2. This CDR3 spans 17 amino acids. Germline V gives CDR1 LGHDT, CDR2 YNNKEL (reference sequence). Trimming at V came to 1 base and at J to 2 bases, leaving 5 bases not matched to a gene.

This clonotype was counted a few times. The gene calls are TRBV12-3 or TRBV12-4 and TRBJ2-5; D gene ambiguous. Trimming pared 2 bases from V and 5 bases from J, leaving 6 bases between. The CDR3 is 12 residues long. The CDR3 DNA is TGTGCCAGCAGTTTAAGTGCGGAGACCCAGTACTTC. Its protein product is CASSLSAETQYF.

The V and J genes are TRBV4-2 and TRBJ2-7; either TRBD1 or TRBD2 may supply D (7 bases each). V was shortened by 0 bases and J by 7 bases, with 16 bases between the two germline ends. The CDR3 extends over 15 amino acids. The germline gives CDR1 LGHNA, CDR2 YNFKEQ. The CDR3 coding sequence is TGTGCCAGCAGCCAAGAGGGGGGGCAGGGGGGGGAGCAGTACTTC. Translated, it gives CASSQEGGQGGEQYF.

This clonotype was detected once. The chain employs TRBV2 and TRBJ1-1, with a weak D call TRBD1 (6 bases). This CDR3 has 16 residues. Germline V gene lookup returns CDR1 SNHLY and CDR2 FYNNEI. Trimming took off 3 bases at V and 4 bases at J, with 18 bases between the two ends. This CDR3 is CASSDDENRVGTEAFF. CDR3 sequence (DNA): TGTGCCAGCAGTGACGACGAGAACAGGGTGGGCACTGAAGCTTTCTTT. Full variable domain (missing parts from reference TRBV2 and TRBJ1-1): EPEVTQTPSHQVTQMGQEVILRCVPISNHLYFYWYRQILGQKVEFLVSFYNNEISEKSEIFDDQFSVERPDGSNFTLKIRSTKLEDSAMYFCASSDDENRVGTEAFFGQGTRLTVV.

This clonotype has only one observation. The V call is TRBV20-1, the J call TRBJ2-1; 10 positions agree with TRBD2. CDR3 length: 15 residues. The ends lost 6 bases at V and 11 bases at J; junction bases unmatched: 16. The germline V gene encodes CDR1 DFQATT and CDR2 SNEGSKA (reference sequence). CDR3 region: CSAATSLAGEGKQFF. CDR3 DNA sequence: TGCAGTGCCGCCACGAGTCTAGCGGGAGAGGGGAAGCAGTTCTTC.

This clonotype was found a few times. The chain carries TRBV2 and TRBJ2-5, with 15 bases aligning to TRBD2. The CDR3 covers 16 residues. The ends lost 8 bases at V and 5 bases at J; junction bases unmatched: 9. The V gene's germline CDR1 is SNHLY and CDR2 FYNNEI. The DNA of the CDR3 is TGTGCCAGCTGGACTAGCGGGGGGGCCCGTCAGGAGACCCAGTACTTC. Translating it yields CASWTSGGARQETQYF.

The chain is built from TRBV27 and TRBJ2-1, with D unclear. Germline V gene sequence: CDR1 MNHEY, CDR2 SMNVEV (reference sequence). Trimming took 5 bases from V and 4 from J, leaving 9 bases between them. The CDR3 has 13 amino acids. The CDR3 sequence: CASSQVPYNEQFF. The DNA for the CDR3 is TGTGCCAGCAGTCAAGTCCCGTACAATGAGCAGTTCTTC.

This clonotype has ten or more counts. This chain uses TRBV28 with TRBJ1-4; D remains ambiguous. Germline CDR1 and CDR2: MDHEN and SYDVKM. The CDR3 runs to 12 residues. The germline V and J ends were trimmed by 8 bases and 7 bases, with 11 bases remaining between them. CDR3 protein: CASRGWAEKLFF. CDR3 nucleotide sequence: TGTGCCAGCCGGGGATGGGCTGAAAAACTGTTTTTT.

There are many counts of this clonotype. CDR3 in amino acids: CASSLVDPEAFF. In DNA form, the CDR3 reads TGTGCCAGCAGCTTAGTTGACCCTGAAGCTTTCTTT. The chain uses TRBV7-8 and TRBJ1-1, with D unresolved. Germline lookup yields CDR1 SGHVS and CDR2 FQNEAQ. There are 12 residues in the CDR3. Trimming stripped 1 base from V and 6 bases from J, with 6 bases between. The variable domain in full, completed from reference TRBV7-8 and TRBJ1-1, reads GAGVSQSPRYKVAKRGQDVALRCDPISGHVSLFWYQQALGQGPEFLTYFQNEAQLDKSGLPSDRFFAERPEGSVSTLKIQRTQQEDSAVYLCASSLVDPEAFFGQGTRLTVV.

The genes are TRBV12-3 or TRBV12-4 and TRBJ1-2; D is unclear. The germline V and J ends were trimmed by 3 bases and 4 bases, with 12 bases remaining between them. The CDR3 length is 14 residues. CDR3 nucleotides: TGTGCCAGCAGTTTTTTGGGGATCTCCTATGGCTACACCTTC. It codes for CASSFLGISYGYTF.

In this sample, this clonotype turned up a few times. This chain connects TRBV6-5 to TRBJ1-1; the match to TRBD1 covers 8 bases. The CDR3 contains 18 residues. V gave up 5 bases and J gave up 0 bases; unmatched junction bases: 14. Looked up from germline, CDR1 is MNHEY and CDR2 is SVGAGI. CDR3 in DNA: TGTGCCAGCAGTCTCGTGACAGGGGTTTGGAGTATGAACACTGAAGCTTTCTTT. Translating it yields CASSLVTGVWSMNTEAFF.

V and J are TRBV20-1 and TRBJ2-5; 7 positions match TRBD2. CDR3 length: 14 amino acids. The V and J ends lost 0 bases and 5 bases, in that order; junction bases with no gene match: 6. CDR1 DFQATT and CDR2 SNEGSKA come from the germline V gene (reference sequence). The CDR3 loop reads CSARDVGLVETQYF. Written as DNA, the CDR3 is TGCAGTGCTAGAGACGTCGGACTAGTTGAGACCCAGTACTTC.

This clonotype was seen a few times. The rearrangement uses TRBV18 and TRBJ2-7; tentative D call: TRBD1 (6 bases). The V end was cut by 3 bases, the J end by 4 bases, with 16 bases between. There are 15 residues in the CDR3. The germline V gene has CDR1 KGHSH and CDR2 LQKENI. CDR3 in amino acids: CASSPETGLVYEQYF. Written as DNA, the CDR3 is TGTGCCAGCTCACCCGAGACAGGTCTCGTGTACGAGCAGTACTTC.

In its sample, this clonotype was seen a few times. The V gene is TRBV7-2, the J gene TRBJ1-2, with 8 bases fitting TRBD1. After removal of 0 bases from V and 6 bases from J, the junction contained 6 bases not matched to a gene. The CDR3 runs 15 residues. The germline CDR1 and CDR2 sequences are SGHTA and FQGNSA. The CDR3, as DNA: TGTGCCAGCAGCTTAGCTGGGCCAGGGGGCAATGGCTACACCTTC. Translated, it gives CASSLAGPGGNGYTF.

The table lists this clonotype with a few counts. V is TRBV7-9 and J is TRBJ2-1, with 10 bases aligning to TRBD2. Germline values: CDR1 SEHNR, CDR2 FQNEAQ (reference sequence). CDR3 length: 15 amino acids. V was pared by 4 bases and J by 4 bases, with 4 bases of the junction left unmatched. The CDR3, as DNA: TGTGCCAGCAGCTCACTAGCGGGGTTGTACAATGAGCAGTTCTTC. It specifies CASSSLAGLYNEQFF. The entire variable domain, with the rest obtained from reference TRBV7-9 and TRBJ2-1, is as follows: DTGVSQNPRHKITKRGQNVTFRCDPISEHNRLYWYRQTLGQGPEFLTYFQNEAQLEKSRLLSDRFSAERPKGSFSTLEIQRTEQGDSAMYLCASSSLAGLYNEQFFGPGTRLTVL.

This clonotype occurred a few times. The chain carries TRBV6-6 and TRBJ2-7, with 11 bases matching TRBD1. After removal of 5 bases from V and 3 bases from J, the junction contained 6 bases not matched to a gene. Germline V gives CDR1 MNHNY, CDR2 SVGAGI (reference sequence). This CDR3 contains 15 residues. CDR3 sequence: CASSPPGQGGYEQYF. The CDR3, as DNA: TGTGCCAGCAGTCCTCCGGGACAGGGGGGCTACGAGCAGTACTTC.